This TCR beta chain was captured by sequencing in a study of blood T cell repertoires in COVID-19. V was shortened by 1 base and J by 4 bases, with 14 bases between the two germline ends. Germline V lookup: CDR1 SEHNR, CDR2 FQNEAQ (reference sequence). This CDR3 has 16 amino acids. TCRdb keeps only in-frame clones here, not all; method: immunoSEQ multiplex PCR. The table records about 170,000 clones, about 82% of them present only once. This clonotype originated in a woman of 80 years or more with COVID-19, enrolled during active disease. Sequencing was performed on peripheral blood. This sequence joins TRBV7-9 and TRBJ1-5; D remains unclear. The CDR3 DNA reads TGTGCCAGCAGCTTAGTGGAGGGTGTTGTGAATCAGCCCCAGCATTTT. Residues: CASSLVEGVVNQPQHF. The variable domain in full, completed from reference TRBV7-9 and TRBJ1-5, reads DTGVSQNPRHKITKRGQNVTFRCDPISEHNRLYWYRQTLGQGPEFLTYFQNEAQLEKSRLLSDRFSAERPKGSFSTLEIQRTEQGDSAMYLCASSLVEGVVNQPQHFGDGTRLSIL.